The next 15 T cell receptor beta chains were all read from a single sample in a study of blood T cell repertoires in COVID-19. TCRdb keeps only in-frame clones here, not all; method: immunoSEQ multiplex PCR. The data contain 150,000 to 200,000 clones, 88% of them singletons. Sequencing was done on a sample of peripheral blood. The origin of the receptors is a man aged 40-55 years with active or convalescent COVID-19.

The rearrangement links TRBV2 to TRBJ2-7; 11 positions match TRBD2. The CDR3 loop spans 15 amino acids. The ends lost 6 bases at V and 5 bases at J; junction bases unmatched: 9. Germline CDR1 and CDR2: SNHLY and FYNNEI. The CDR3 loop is CASRGGTSGSHEQYF. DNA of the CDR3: TGTGCCAGCAGAGGGGGCACTAGCGGGAGTCACGAGCAGTACTTC.

The CDR3 DNA follows: TGTGCCAGCAGTTTAGTGGGCTTAGTCGAGCAGTACTTC. Encoded protein: CASSLVGLVEQYF. V and J are TRBV12-3 or TRBV12-4 and TRBJ2-7; no definite D call. This CDR3 has 13 amino acids. Trimming took off 1 base at V and 6 bases at J, with 10 bases between the two ends.

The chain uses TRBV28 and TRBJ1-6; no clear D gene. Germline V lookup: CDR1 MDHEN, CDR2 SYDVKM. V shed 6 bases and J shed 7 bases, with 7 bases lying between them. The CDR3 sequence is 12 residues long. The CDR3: CASSLQNSPLHF. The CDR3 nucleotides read TGTGCCAGCAGCCTACAGAATTCACCCCTCCACTTT.

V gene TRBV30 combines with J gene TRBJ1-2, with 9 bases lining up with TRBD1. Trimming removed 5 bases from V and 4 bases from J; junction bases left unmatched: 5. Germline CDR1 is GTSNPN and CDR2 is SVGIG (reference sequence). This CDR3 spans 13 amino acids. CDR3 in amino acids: CAWGQGQGYGYTF. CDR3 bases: TGTGCCTGGGGACAGGGACAGGGCTATGGCTACACCTTC.

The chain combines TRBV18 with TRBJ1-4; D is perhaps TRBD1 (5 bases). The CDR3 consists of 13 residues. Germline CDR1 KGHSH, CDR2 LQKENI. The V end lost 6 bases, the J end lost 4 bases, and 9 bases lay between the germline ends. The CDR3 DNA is TGTGCCAGCTCTCAAAGGGGTAATGAAAAACTGTTTTTT. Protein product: CASSQRGNEKLFF.

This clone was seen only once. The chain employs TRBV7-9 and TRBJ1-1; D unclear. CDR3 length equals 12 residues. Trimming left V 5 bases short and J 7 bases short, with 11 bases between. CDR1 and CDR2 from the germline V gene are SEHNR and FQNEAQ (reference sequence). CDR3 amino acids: CASSPPISEAFF. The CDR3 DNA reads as TGTGCCAGCAGCCCCCCCATTAGTGAAGCTTTCTTT.

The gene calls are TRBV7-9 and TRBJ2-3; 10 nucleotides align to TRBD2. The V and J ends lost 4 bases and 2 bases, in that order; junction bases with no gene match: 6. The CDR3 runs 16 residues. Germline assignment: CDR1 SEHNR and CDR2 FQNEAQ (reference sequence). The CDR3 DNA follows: TGTGCCAGCAGCTCCACGACTAGCGGGTACACAGATACGCAGTATTTT. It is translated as CASSSTTSGYTDTQYF.

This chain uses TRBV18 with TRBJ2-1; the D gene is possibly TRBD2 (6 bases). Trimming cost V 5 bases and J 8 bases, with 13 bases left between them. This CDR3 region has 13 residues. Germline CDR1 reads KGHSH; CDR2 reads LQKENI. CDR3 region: CASSAGQRYEQFF. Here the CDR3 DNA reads TGTGCCAGCTCAGCGGGGCAGCGGTATGAGCAGTTCTTC. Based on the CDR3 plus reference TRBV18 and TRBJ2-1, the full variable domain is NAGVMQNPRHLVRRRGQEARLRCSPMKGHSHVYWYRQLPEEGLKFMVYLQKENIIDESGMPKERFSAEFPKEGPSILRIQQVVRGDSAAYFCASSAGQRYEQFFGPGTRLTVL.

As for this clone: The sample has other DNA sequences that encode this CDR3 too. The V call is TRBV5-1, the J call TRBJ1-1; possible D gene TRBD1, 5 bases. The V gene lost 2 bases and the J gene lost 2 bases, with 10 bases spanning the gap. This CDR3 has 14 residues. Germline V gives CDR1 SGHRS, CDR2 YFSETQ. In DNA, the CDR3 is TGCGCCAGCAGCTTAGGGACTGCAAACACTGAAGCTTTCTTT. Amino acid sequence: CASSLGTANTEAFF. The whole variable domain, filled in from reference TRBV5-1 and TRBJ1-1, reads KAGVTQTPRYLIKTRGQQVTLSCSPISGHRSVSWYQQTPGQGLQFLFEYFSETQRNKGNFPGRFSGRQFSNSRSEMNVSTLELGDSALYLCASSLGTANTEAFFGQGTRLTVV.

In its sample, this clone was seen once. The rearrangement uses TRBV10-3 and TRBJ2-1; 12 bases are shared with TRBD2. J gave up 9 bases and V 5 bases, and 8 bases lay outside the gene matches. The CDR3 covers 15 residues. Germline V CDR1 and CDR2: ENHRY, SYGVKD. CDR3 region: CAISPFGLAGIEQFF. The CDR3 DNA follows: TGTGCCATCAGTCCCTTTGGACTAGCGGGAATTGAGCAGTTCTTC.

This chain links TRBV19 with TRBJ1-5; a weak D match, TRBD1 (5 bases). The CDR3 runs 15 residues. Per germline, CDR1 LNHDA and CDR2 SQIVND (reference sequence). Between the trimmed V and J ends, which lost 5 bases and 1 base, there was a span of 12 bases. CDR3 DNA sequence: TGTGCCAGTAGTTGGGGCACTGTGAGCAATCAGCCCCAGCATTTT. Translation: CASSWGTVSNQPQHF.

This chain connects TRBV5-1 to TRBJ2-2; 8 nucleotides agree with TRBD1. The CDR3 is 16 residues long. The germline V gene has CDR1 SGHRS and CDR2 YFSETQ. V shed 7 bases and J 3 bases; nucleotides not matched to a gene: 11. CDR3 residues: CASGQGLNLHTGELFF. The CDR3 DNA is TGCGCCAGCGGACAGGGATTGAATTTGCACACCGGGGAGCTGTTTTTT.

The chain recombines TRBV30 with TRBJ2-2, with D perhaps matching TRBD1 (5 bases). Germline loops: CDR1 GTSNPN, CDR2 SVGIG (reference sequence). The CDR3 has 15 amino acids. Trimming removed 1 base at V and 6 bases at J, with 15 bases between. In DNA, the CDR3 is TGTGCCTGGAGTGATTCGCAGGGTTTCGCCGGGGAGCTGTTTTTT. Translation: CAWSDSQGFAGELFF. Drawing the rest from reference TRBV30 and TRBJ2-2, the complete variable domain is SQTIHQWPATLVQPVGSPLSLECTVEGTSNPNLYWYRQAAGRGLQLLFYSVGIGQISSEVPQNLSASRPQDRQFILSSKKLLLSDSGFYLCAWSDSQGFAGELFFGEGSRLTVL.

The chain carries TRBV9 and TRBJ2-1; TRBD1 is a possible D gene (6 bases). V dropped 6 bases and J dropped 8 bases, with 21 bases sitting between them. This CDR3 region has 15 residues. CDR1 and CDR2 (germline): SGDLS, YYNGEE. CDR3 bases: TGTGCCAGCAACACAGAGGGACATGGGTTGGATGAGCAGTTCTTC. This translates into CASNTEGHGLDEQFF.

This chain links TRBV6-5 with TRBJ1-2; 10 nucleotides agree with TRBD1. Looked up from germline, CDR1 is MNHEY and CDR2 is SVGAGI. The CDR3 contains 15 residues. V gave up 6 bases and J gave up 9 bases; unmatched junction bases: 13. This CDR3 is CASSQPPGTGDSYTF. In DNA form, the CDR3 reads TGTGCCAGCAGCCAACCGCCCGGGACAGGGGATAGCTACACCTTC.